This entry lists 8 T cell receptor beta chains sequenced from one sample in a study of read filtering for tumor transcriptome and immune sequencing. From around 0.4 ug of RNA, a library with molecular barcoded alpha/delta and beta/gamma adaptors was made. Using its own MiXCR run on the reads, TCRdb lists one record per CDR3 protein. Seen here are roughly 93,000 distinct CDR3 sequences, roughly a fifth observed once, and the top ten hold more than 9.5%. Input material: a population of CD138-negative cells sorted from bone marrow. Every receptor here comes from a donor aged 40 or over with multiple myeloma.

This clonotype was seen a handful of times. V gene TRBV11-2 combines with J gene TRBJ2-5; TRBD2 might be the D (7 bases). CDR1 and CDR2 from the germline V gene are SGHAT and FQNNGV. V shed 6 bases and J shed 2 bases, with 16 bases lying between them. The CDR3 sequence is 15 residues long. CDR3 region: CASRPRGLPQETQYF. CDR3 coding DNA: TGTGCCAGCAGGCCGCGGGGGCTCCCTCAAGAGACCCAGTACTTC.

This clonotype was counted many times. The chain couples TRBV29-1 to TRBJ2-7, with D possibly matching TRBD1 (5 bases). V lost 7 bases to trimming and J lost 0 bases, with 13 bases between them. Germline CDR1 and CDR2: SQVTM and ANQGSEA. The CDR3 consists of 13 residues. CDR3 DNA sequence: TGCAGCGCTCGGACACCGAGCTCCTACGAGCAGTACTTC. It codes for CSARTPSSYEQYF.

This clonotype was seen at least ten times. The J gene is TRBJ2-5, the V gene TRBV28, with D unclear. This CDR3 contains 14 residues. Germline lookup yields CDR1 MDHEN and CDR2 SYDVKM. Trimming shortened V by 2 bases and J by 5 bases, and 12 bases separated the two germline ends. The CDR3 loop reads CASSLTHRMETQYF. The CDR3 DNA sequence: TGTGCCAGCAGTTTAACCCACCGCATGGAGACCCAGTACTTC. Combining the CDR3 with reference TRBV28 and TRBJ2-5 gives the whole variable domain DVKVTQSSRYLVKRTGEKVFLECVQDMDHENMFWYRQDPGLGLRLIYFSYDVKMKEKGDIPEGYSVSREKKERFSLILESASTNQTSMYLCASSLTHRMETQYFGPGTRLLVL.

This clonotype was picked up many times. The chain combines TRBV19 with TRBJ2-1; D is ambiguous. The CDR3 has 15 residues. Germline V CDR1 and CDR2: LNHDA, SQIVND (reference sequence). Trimming pared 1 base from V and 2 bases from J, leaving 9 bases between. The CDR3 DNA reads TGTGCCAGTAGTATAGTAGAAGCAGCCTACAATGAGCAGTTCTTC. Amino acid sequence: CASSIVEAAYNEQFF. Full variable domain (outside the CDR3, taken from reference TRBV19 and TRBJ2-1): DGGITQSPKYLFRKEGQNVTLSCEQNLNHDAMYWYRQDPGQGLRLIYYSQIVNDFQKGDIAEGYSVSREKKESFPLTVTSAQKNPTAFYLCASSIVEAAYNEQFFGPGTRLTVL.

At least ten counts were recorded for this clonotype. This chain uses TRBV29-1 with TRBJ2-3; 7 bases agree with TRBD2. This CDR3 is built from 17 residues. With V trimmed by 5 bases and J by 2 bases, 16 bases remained unmatched. CDR1 SQVTM and CDR2 ANQGSEA come from the germline V gene. The CDR3 DNA reads TGCAGCGTTCCGTTAAGGGGACTAAGCGGGGTCACAGATACGCAGTATTTT. Translation gives CSVPLRGLSGVTDTQYF.

This clonotype was seen repeatedly, ten times or more. The chain is built from TRBV5-6 and TRBJ2-3; the D is unclear. CDR1 SGHDT and CDR2 YYEEEE come from the germline V gene. CDR3 size: 14 residues. V lost 2 bases and J lost 0, with 7 bases in between. CDR3 amino acids: CASSLGSSTDTQYF. The CDR3 DNA reads as TGTGCCAGCAGCTTAGGGTCTAGCACAGATACGCAGTATTTT. Full variable domain (outside the CDR3, taken from reference TRBV5-6 and TRBJ2-3): DAGVTQSPTHLIKTRGQQVTLRCSPKSGHDTVSWYQQALGQGPQFIFQYYEEEERQRGNFPDRFSGHQFPNYSSELNVNALLLGDSALYLCASSLGSSTDTQYFGPGTRLTVL.

The sample holds a few counts of this clonotype. The rearrangement joins TRBV6-2 or TRBV6-3 to TRBJ2-2, with 7 bases aligning to TRBD1. The CDR3 runs 18 residues. Germline values: CDR1 MNHEY, CDR2 SVGEGT. The V and J ends lost 6 bases and 7 bases, in that order; junction bases with no gene match: 20. The CDR3 reads CASSKSARQGSRGGELFF. The CDR3 coding sequence is TGTGCCAGCAGCAAGTCAGCCCGACAGGGATCCCGGGGCGGGGAGCTGTTTTTT.

This clonotype was found many times. The genes are TRBV5-1 and TRBJ1-1, with D perhaps matching TRBD1 (5 bases). Trimming shortened V by 4 bases and J by 8 bases, and 12 bases separated the two germline ends. The CDR3 runs 12 residues. CDR1 is SGHRS and CDR2 is YFSETQ in the germline V gene. CDR3 DNA sequence: TGCGCCAGCAGCCCACCGGGGGTGGAAGCTTTCTTT. Translation: CASSPPGVEAFF.